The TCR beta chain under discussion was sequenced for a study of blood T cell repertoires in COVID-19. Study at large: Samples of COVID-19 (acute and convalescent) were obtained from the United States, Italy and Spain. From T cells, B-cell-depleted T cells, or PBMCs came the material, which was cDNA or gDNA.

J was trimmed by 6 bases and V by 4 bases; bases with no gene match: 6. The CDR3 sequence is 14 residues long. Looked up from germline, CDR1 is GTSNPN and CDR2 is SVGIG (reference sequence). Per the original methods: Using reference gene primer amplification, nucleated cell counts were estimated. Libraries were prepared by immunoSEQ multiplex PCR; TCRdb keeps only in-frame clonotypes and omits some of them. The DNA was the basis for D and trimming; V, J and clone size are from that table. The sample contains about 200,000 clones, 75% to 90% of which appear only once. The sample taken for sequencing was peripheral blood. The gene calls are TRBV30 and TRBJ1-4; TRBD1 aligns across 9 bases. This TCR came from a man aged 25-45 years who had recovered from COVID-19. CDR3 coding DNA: TGTGCCTGGACTGACAGGGGGGGAGATGAAAAACTGTTTTTT. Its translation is CAWTDRGGDEKLFF.